The next 19 T cell receptor beta chains were all read from a single sample in a study of cytomegalovirus exposure and HLA in healthy donors. PCR amplification relied on 60 Vbeta primers (plus 13 Jbeta primers). Only in-frame clones appear in the TCRdb table, and some are missing; sequencing was by immunoSEQ multiplex PCR. The sample is made up of roughly 75,000 clones, and the top ten hold about 5% of it. The sequenced material came from PBMCs. The receptor source for this set is a man in his forties in good health and CMV-seronegative.

The chain is built from TRBV10-1 and TRBJ1-1, with D perhaps TRBD1 (5 bases). Trimming took off 4 bases at V and 4 bases at J, with 16 bases between the two ends. Germline lookup yields CDR1 WNHNN and CDR2 SYGVQD (reference sequence). The CDR3 has 15 residues. CDR3 sequence: CASSGYRGMGTEAFF. The CDR3, as DNA: TGCGCCAGCAGTGGTTACCGGGGGATGGGCACTGAAGCTTTCTTT.

The chain employs TRBV11-2 and TRBJ2-1; 7 bases line up with TRBD1. Germline CDR1 reads SGHAT; CDR2 reads FQNNGV. The CDR3 spans 14 residues. V lost 5 bases and J lost 9; bases outside the gene matches: 10. The CDR3 reads CASSLTGVIGEQFF. The CDR3, as DNA: TGTGCCAGCAGCCTTACAGGGGTCATCGGTGAGCAGTTCTTC.

With respect to this clone: Additional DNA sequences in this sample encode the identical CDR3. The genes are TRBV13 and TRBJ2-3, with D possibly TRBD1 on 5 matching bases. The V and J ends lost 3 bases and 0 bases respectively, with 7 bases between them. In germline, CDR1 is PRHDT, CDR2 FYEKMQ (reference sequence). The CDR3 covers 14 residues. The CDR3: CASSFSGSTDTQYF. The CDR3 bases are TGTGCCAGCAGCTTTTCAGGGAGCACAGATACGCAGTATTTT.

The gene calls are TRBV7-2 and TRBJ1-6, with D perhaps matching TRBD1 (5 bases). V lost 0 bases, J lost 9 bases, and 15 bases lay in between. Germline-derived CDR1 and CDR2 are SGHTA and FQGNSA. The CDR3 loop spans 16 amino acids. CDR3 bases: TGTGCCAGCAGCTTAGCGGTTGGGGCGCAGTCTTCACCCCTCCACTTT. Translation: CASSLAVGAQSSPLHF. Based on the CDR3 plus reference TRBV7-2 and TRBJ1-6, the full variable domain is GAGVSQSPSNKVTEKGKDVELRCDPISGHTALYWYRQSLGQGLEFLIYFQGNSAPDKSGLPSDRFSAERTGGSVSTLTIQRTQQEDSAVYLCASSLAVGAQSSPLHFGNGTRLTVT.

The rearrangement joins TRBV5-1 to TRBJ2-3; TRBD2 aligns across 11 bases. V lost 4 bases and J lost 2; bases outside the gene matches: 3. Germline values: CDR1 SGHRS, CDR2 YFSETQ. The CDR3 runs to 15 residues. In DNA, the CDR3 is TGCGCCAGCAGCGGGACTAGCGGAATCACAGATACGCAGTATTTT. This encodes CASSGTSGITDTQYF. Variable domain in full (rest from reference TRBV5-1 and TRBJ2-3): KAGVTQTPRYLIKTRGQQVTLSCSPISGHRSVSWYQQTPGQGLQFLFEYFSETQRNKGNFPGRFSGRQFSNSRSEMNVSTLELGDSALYLCASSGTSGITDTQYFGPGTRLTVL.

CDR3 sequence: CASRERDRLIYSGANVLTF. DNA for the CDR3: TGTGCCAGCAGAGAGAGGGACAGGCTGATTTACTCTGGGGCCAACGTCCTGACTTTC. The chain uses TRBV7-9 and TRBJ2-6; 8 positions match TRBD1. This CDR3 has 19 amino acids. Germline V gene sequence: CDR1 SEHNR, CDR2 FQNEAQ (reference sequence). With 6 bases clipped from V and 0 bases from J, the junction kept 13 bases outside the gene matches.

The rearrangement uses TRBV4-3 and TRBJ1-4; no clear D gene. The CDR3 spans 16 residues. Germline CDR1 LGHNA, CDR2 YSLEER. V was trimmed by 0 bases and J by 0 bases, leaving 8 bases between them. The CDR3 region is CASSQDQVPTNEKLFF. As DNA, the CDR3 is TGCGCCAGCAGCCAAGATCAGGTTCCAACTAATGAAAAACTGTTTTTT.

The chain joins TRBV11-2 to TRBJ2-7; no clear D gene. The CDR3 is 12 amino acids. Deletions cut 2 bases from V and 4 bases from J, with 6 bases between. Per germline, CDR1 SGHAT and CDR2 FQNNGV. CDR3 sequence: CASSLTSYEQYF. The CDR3 DNA sequence: TGTGCCAGCAGCTTAACCAGTTACGAGCAGTACTTC.

CDR3 region: CASSLHAGNSGGSYNSPLHF. Here the CDR3 DNA reads TGTGCCAGCTCACTACATGCGGGCAATTCGGGAGGGTCCTATAATTCACCCCTCCACTTT. J is TRBJ1-6 and V is TRBV18; D ambiguous. This CDR3 comprises 20 residues. The germline V gene has CDR1 KGHSH and CDR2 LQKENI. V was clipped by 4 bases and J by 1 base, with 23 bases between them.

V gene TRBV7-9 combines with J gene TRBJ1-2; D not certain. The CDR3 is made up of 13 amino acids. Trimming cost V 1 base and J 3 bases, with 6 bases left between them. From germline, CDR1 is SEHNR and CDR2 FQNEAQ (reference sequence). CDR3 residues: CASSLVQYYGYTF. CDR3 bases: TGTGCCAGCAGCTTAGTACAGTACTATGGCTACACCTTC.

The rearrangement links TRBV7-9 to TRBJ2-7; maybe TRBD1 (5 bases). The germline V gene has CDR1 SEHNR and CDR2 FQNEAQ (reference sequence). Trimming took off 5 bases at V and 6 bases at J, with 26 bases between the two ends. The CDR3 has 17 residues. This CDR3 reads CASSPRTWAGPLGEQYF. The CDR3 DNA sequence: TGTGCCAGCAGCCCCCGGACATGGGCAGGGCCCTTGGGCGAGCAGTACTTC.

This chain joins TRBV10-3 and TRBJ2-2, with D possibly TRBD2 on 6 matching bases. The germline gives CDR1 ENHRY, CDR2 SYGVKD. The CDR3 spans 16 residues. V was trimmed by 3 bases and J by 4 bases, leaving 15 bases between them. DNA of the CDR3: TGTGCCATCAGTGACTACGCGGGGCCGGGCACCGGGGAGCTGTTTTTT. Translation: CAISDYAGPGTGELFF.

The V gene is TRBV19, the J gene TRBJ1-1, with TRBD1 as a possible D gene (5 bases). Germline CDR1 LNHDA, CDR2 SQIVND (reference sequence). This CDR3 spans 15 amino acids. V lost 6 bases and J 3 bases, leaving 17 bases between the germline ends. CDR3 loop: CASRPRGRGDTEAFF. CDR3 DNA sequence: TGTGCCAGTAGGCCCCGTGGGAGGGGAGACACTGAAGCTTTCTTT.

The CDR3 DNA sequence: TGTGCCAGCTCACCGTTGGCAGATAATGAAAAACTGTTTTTT. Amino acids: CASSPLADNEKLFF. The J gene is TRBJ1-4, the V gene TRBV18; D gene ambiguous. This CDR3 contains 14 residues. Germline V gives CDR1 KGHSH, CDR2 LQKENI. V was pared by 3 bases and J by 4 bases, with 9 bases between. The variable domain in full, with the rest retrieved from reference TRBV18 and TRBJ1-4, is NAGVMQNPRHLVRRRGQEARLRCSPMKGHSHVYWYRQLPEEGLKFMVYLQKENIIDESGMPKERFSAEFPKEGPSILRIQQVVRGDSAAYFCASSPLADNEKLFFGSGTQLSVL.

The V gene is TRBV30, the J gene TRBJ2-7; 8 nucleotides line up with TRBD1. Trimming at V came to 2 bases and at J to 9 bases, leaving 9 bases not matched to a gene. Germline values: CDR1 GTSNPN, CDR2 SVGIG (reference sequence). The CDR3 sequence is 13 residues long. Written as DNA, the CDR3 is TGTGCCTGGAGTCCTCAGGGGGCTCTTGGGCAGTACTTC. Translating it yields CAWSPQGALGQYF.

V and J are TRBV7-2 and TRBJ2-7, with a possible D match to TRBD2 (5 bases). The V and J ends lost 5 bases and 3 bases respectively, with 17 bases between them. The CDR3 length is 15 residues. The germline V gene has CDR1 SGHTA and CDR2 FQGNSA. CDR3 protein: CASSPPGGLGYEQYF. The DNA for the CDR3 is TGTGCCAGCAGCCCTCCTGGAGGCCTAGGCTACGAGCAGTACTTC.

The chain combines TRBV25-1 with TRBJ1-1; tentative D call: TRBD1 (6 bases). V shed 4 bases and J shed 1 base, with 13 bases lying between them. Germline CDR1 and CDR2: MGHDK and SYGVNS. The CDR3 totals 15 residues. CDR3 sequence: CASSGNQGRNTEAFF. The CDR3 nucleotides read TGTGCCAGCAGTGGAAATCAGGGGAGGAACACTGAAGCTTTCTTT.

The chain recombines TRBV7-8 with TRBJ2-1, with TRBD2 identical over 12 bases. J was trimmed by 7 bases and V by 5 bases; bases with no gene match: 9. The CDR3 length is 16 residues. CDR1 SGHVS and CDR2 FQNEAQ come from the germline V gene. DNA of the CDR3: TGTGCCAGCAGCGGAACGACTAGCGGGAGTGGGAATGAGCAGTTCTTC. Protein sequence: CASSGTTSGSGNEQFF.

According to its frequency, this clone is medium-sized (0.01 to 0.1%). In DNA, the CDR3 is TGTGCCAGCAGTCCCCCGGGACAGGGGACCGGAAACACCATATATTTT. Translated, it gives CASSPPGQGTGNTIYF. V usage is TRBV2 and J usage is TRBJ1-3, with 10 bases fitting TRBD1. Germline CDR1 is SNHLY and CDR2 is FYNNEI. This CDR3 comprises 16 residues. V lost 5 bases to trimming and J lost 4 bases; unmatched junction nucleotides: 8.